One sample yielded the 20 T cell receptor beta chains listed below, sequenced in a study of cytomegalovirus exposure and HLA in healthy donors (dated by TCRdb to about 2017). The receptor library was made with the immunoSEQ multiplex PCR assay. For the multiplex PCR, a mixture combining 60 forward primers for TCR Vbeta segments and 13 reverse primers for TCR Jbeta segments was used. As stored in TCRdb, this immuneACCESS dataset retains in-frame rearrangements with V and J assigned. A fraction of the clones does not appear; measured against another copy, unresolved V genes explain less than half of the discrepancy, and the remainder lacks a known reason. This sample is represented by about 130,000 clones; over 60% of them were singletons. Under 15% of the sample lies in the top ten. Sequences were obtained from PBMCs. All receptors come from a woman aged 60-75 years in good health and CMV-seropositive.

The genes are TRBV7-3 and TRBJ1-4; possible D gene TRBD1, 6 bases. CDR3 length equals 14 residues. The germline V gene encodes CDR1 SGHTA and CDR2 FQGTGA. Trimming took 5 bases from V and 8 from J, leaving 15 bases between them. The CDR3 protein is CASSPGQGVEKLFF. CDR3 nucleotides: TGTGCCAGCAGCCCGGGACAAGGGGTAGAAAAACTGTTTTTT.

The J gene is TRBJ2-3, the V gene TRBV11-2, with TRBD2 as a possible D gene (5 bases). Trimming shortened V by 5 bases and J by 0 bases, and 12 bases separated the two germline ends. The CDR3 has 15 amino acids. Per the germline V gene, CDR1 is SGHAT and CDR2 is FQNNGV. This chain's CDR3 is CASSPSRSSTDTQYF. The CDR3 coding sequence is TGTGCCAGCAGCCCTAGCCGAAGTAGCACAGATACGCAGTATTTT.

The chain employs TRBV11-2 and TRBJ2-1, with D unclear. Germline V gene data show CDR1 as SGHAT and CDR2 as FQNNGV. The CDR3 contains 13 residues. V gave up 5 bases and J gave up 4 bases, with 9 bases separating them. This CDR3 is CASSPIGYNEQFF. The CDR3 DNA is TGTGCCAGCAGCCCTATCGGGTACAATGAGCAGTTCTTC.

This clone was seen more than once but under ten times. The chain links TRBV30 to TRBJ2-7; D call uncertain. CDR3 size: 16 residues. Trimming stripped 0 bases from V and 1 base from J, with 16 bases between. CDR1 is GTSNPN and CDR2 is SVGIG in the germline V gene (reference sequence). The CDR3: CAWSVQGYSKSYEQYF. The CDR3 DNA reads as TGTGCCTGGAGTGTACAAGGCTACAGTAAATCCTACGAGCAGTACTTC.

V and J are TRBV7-2 and TRBJ1-1; no clear D. CDR3 length equals 14 residues. Trimming took 5 bases from V and 0 from J, leaving 10 bases between them. Germline V CDR1 and CDR2: SGHTA, FQGNSA. The CDR3 sequence: CASSRAAVNTEAFF. As DNA, the CDR3 is TGTGCCAGCAGCCGCGCGGCCGTGAACACTGAAGCTTTCTTT.

The chain combines TRBV4-1 with TRBJ2-5; D perhaps matches TRBD1 (6 bases). With the DNA end fitting TRBJ2-7 better, the J assignment may be wrong. The CDR3 consists of 13 residues. CDR1 MGHRA and CDR2 YSYEKL come from the germline V gene. Here the CDR3 reads CASSQEDRTEQYF. DNA for the CDR3: TGCGCCAGCAGCCAAGAAGACAGGACCGAGCAGTACTTC.

The chain links TRBV6-1 to TRBJ2-7; 15 bases fit TRBD2. The ends lost 4 bases at V and 3 bases at J; junction bases unmatched: 7. The CDR3 has 17 residues. The V gene's germline CDR1 is MNHNS and CDR2 SASEGT. The CDR3 DNA is TGTGCCAGCAGTGGAGGACTAGCGGGGGGGCCCGTCTACGAGCAGTACTTC. Amino acid sequence: CASSGGLAGGPVYEQYF.

The chain carries TRBV9 and TRBJ1-1, with a tentative D call TRBD1 (6 bases). CDR1 is SGDLS, CDR2 YYNGEE, per germline. V was trimmed by 3 bases and J by 8 bases, leaving 11 bases between them. This CDR3 comprises 12 residues. CDR3 sequence (DNA): TGTGCCAGCAGCGCCTCAGACAGGGAAGCTTTCTTT. Its translation is CASSASDREAFF. Drawing the rest from reference TRBV9 and TRBJ1-1, the complete variable domain is DSGVTQTPKHLITATGQRVTLRCSPRSGDLSVYWYQQSLDQGLQFLIQYYNGEERAKGNILERFSAQQFPDLHSELNLSSLELGDSALYFCASSASDREAFFGQGTRLTVV.

This chain links TRBV10-3 with TRBJ2-5; 10 positions match TRBD2. V dropped 3 bases and J dropped 11; count of bases not matched to a gene: 9. Germline CDR1 is ENHRY and CDR2 is SYGVKD. There are 14 residues in the CDR3. DNA for the CDR3: TGTGCCATCAGTGATAAGCGGGAGGGCGGAGGGCAGTACTTC. Translating it yields CAISDKREGGGQYF.

The rearrangement joins TRBV9 to TRBJ2-1; 10 bases map to TRBD1. The CDR3 is made up of 18 amino acids. Looked up from germline, CDR1 is SGDLS and CDR2 is YYNGEE. V lost 4 bases and J lost 4; bases outside the gene matches: 14. The CDR3 here is CASSPRSPGQGLYNEQFF. Written as DNA, the CDR3 is TGTGCCAGCAGCCCTCGTTCCCCGGGACAGGGGCTTTACAATGAGCAGTTCTTC.

The chain has TRBV6-5 and TRBJ2-1; TRBD1 matches 8 bases. This CDR3 spans 12 amino acids. Germline lookup yields CDR1 MNHEY and CDR2 SVGAGI. V trimming: 5 bases; J trimming: 10 bases; junction bases outside the gene matches: 4. The CDR3 reads CASSRTGLEQFF. DNA for the CDR3: TGTGCCAGCAGTAGGACAGGGTTAGAGCAGTTCTTC.

This chain uses TRBV6-5 with TRBJ1-5; D is possibly TRBD1 (5 bases). Trimming stripped 0 bases from V and 6 bases from J, with 12 bases between. The CDR3 is made up of 15 amino acids. The V gene's germline CDR1 is MNHEY and CDR2 SVGAGI. The CDR3 DNA reads as TGTGCCAGCAGTTACTCGACATCCGGGGGTCAGCCCCAGCATTTT. Translating gives CASSYSTSGGQPQHF.

The V and J genes are TRBV7-3 and TRBJ2-1; D gene uncertain. Trimming left V 3 bases short and J 7 bases short, with 10 bases between. The CDR3 is 13 amino acids. Germline CDR1 reads SGHTA; CDR2 reads FQGTGA. CDR3 DNA sequence: TGTGCCAGCAGCTTGGAGTATCGTAATGAGCAGTTCTTC. It codes for CASSLEYRNEQFF.

The rearrangement joins TRBV5-1 to TRBJ1-2, with a possible D match to TRBD1 (5 bases). Deletions cut 1 base from V and 4 bases from J, with 17 bases between. Per the germline V gene, CDR1 is SGHRS and CDR2 is YFSETQ. The CDR3 runs to 16 residues. The CDR3 sequence is CASSLNTVAGVYGYTF. The CDR3 region has the DNA TGCGCCAGCAGCTTGAACACCGTGGCGGGGGTCTATGGCTACACCTTC.

The rearrangement uses TRBV21-1 and TRBJ1-6; the tabulated D call, TRBD1, remains unverified against the DNA. TRBV21-1 is labeled a pseudogene. There are 16 residues in the CDR3. The CDR3 sequence: CASSKDTGGNNSPLHF. The CDR3 nucleotides are TGTGCCAGCAGCAAAGATACAGGGGGCAATAATTCACCCCTCCACTTT.

V gene TRBV19 combines with J gene TRBJ1-1; 7 bases map to TRBD1. The junction had 6 bases not matched to a gene; V was cut back by 2 bases and J by 6 bases. The CDR3 is made up of 14 amino acids. CDR1 and CDR2 (germline): LNHDA, SQIVND (reference sequence). This CDR3 reads CASSIQGERAEAFF. The CDR3 DNA reads TGTGCCAGTAGTATACAGGGGGAGAGGGCTGAAGCTTTCTTT.

The CDR3 DNA is TGTGCCAGCAGTTTAGGACAGGGGGATATCTATGGCTACACCTTC. Amino acids: CASSLGQGDIYGYTF. The chain uses TRBV6-5 and TRBJ1-2; 10 nucleotides line up with TRBD1. With 4 bases clipped from V and 4 bases from J, the junction kept 6 bases outside the gene matches. The CDR3 has 15 amino acids. Germline-derived CDR1 and CDR2 are MNHEY and SVGAGI.

The chain links TRBV5-1 to TRBJ2-2; 9 nucleotides line up with TRBD2. The CDR3 runs to 17 residues. The V gene end was trimmed by 1 base and the J gene end by 4 bases; junction bases not matched to a gene: 8. The germline CDR1 and CDR2 sequences are SGHRS and YFSETQ. CDR3 DNA sequence: TGCGCCAGCAGCTTGCTCCGTAGCGGGAGTGTCACCGGGGAGCTGTTTTTT. This sequence encodes CASSLLRSGSVTGELFF.

This clone showed up just once. The V and J genes are TRBV2 and TRBJ2-5, with 10 bases that match TRBD1. TRBJ2-7 explains the end of the DNA better; the J call may be wrong. The germline V gene encodes CDR1 SNHLY and CDR2 FYNNEI. The CDR3 spans 15 residues. This CDR3 is CASSGQGVISYEQYF. The CDR3 DNA follows: TGTGCCAGCAGCGGACAGGGGGTGATCTCCTACGAGCAGTACTTC.

This clone was seen a few times. This chain connects TRBV6-6 to TRBJ1-5, with D tentatively TRBD1 (6 bases). Germline CDR1 is MNHNY and CDR2 is SVGAGI (reference sequence). Trimming shortened V by 7 bases and J by 1 base, and 11 bases separated the two germline ends. The CDR3 is made up of 14 amino acids. The CDR3 bases are TGTGCCAGCAACCCCGGACAGAGCAATCAGCCCCAGCATTTT. Its translation is CASNPGQSNQPQHF.